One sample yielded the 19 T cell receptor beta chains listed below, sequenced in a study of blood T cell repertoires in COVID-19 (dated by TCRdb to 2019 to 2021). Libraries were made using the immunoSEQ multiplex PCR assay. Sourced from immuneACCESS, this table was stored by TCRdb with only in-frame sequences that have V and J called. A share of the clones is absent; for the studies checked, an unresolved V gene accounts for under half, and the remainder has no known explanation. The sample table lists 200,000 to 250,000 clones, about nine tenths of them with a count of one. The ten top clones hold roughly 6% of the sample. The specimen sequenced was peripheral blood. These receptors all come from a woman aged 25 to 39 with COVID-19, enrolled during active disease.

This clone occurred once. CDR3 loop: CASERNRAGYGYTF. The CDR3 coding sequence is TGTGCCAGCGAGAGGAACAGGGCCGGCTATGGCTACACCTTC. The chain is built from TRBV28 and TRBJ1-2, with TRBD1 as a possible D gene (6 bases). The germline CDR1 and CDR2 sequences are MDHEN and SYDVKM. The CDR3 has 14 amino acids. The V and J ends lost 8 bases and 4 bases respectively, with 17 bases between them.

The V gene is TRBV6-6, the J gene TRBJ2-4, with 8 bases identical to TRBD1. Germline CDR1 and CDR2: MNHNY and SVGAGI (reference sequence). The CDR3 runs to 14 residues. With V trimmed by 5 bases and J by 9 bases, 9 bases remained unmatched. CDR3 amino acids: CASSIGQGSSIQYF. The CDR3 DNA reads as TGTGCCAGCAGTATTGGACAGGGTAGTTCCATTCAGTACTTC.

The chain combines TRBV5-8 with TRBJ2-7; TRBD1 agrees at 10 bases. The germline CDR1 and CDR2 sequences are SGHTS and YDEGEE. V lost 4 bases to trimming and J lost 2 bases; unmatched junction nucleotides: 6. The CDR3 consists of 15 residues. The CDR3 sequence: CASSRGTGAPYEQYF. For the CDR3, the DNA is TGTGCCAGCAGCCGAGGGACAGGGGCGCCCTACGAGCAGTACTTC.

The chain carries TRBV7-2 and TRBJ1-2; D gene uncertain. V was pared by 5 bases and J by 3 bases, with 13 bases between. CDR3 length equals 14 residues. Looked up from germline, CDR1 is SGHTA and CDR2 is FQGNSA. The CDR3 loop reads CASSLMISDYGYTF. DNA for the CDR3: TGTGCCAGCAGCCTAATGATATCTGACTATGGCTACACCTTC.

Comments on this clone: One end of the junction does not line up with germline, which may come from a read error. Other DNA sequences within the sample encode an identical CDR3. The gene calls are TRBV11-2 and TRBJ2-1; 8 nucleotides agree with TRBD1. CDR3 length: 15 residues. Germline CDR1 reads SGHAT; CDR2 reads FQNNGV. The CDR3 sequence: CASSLDRGPYNEQFF. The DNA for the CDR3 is TGTGCCAGCAGCCTAGACAGGGGTCCCTACAATGAGCAGTTCTTC.

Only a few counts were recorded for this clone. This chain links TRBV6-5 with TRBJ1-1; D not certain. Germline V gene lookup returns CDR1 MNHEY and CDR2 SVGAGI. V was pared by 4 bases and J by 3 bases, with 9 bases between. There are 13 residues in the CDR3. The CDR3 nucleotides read TGTGCCAGCAGTTGGCCCCCCCACACTGAAGCTTTCTTT. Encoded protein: CASSWPPHTEAFF.

This chain's CDR3 is CASSLGMTSSTDTQYF. In nucleotides, the CDR3 is TGTGCCAGCAGCTTAGGAATGACTAGCAGCACAGATACGCAGTATTTT. The chain recombines TRBV7-2 with TRBJ2-3, with 7 bases aligning to TRBD2. V was clipped by 1 base and J by 0 bases; unmatched bases: 4. Per the germline V gene, CDR1 is SGHTA and CDR2 is FQGNSA. The CDR3 sequence is 16 residues long.

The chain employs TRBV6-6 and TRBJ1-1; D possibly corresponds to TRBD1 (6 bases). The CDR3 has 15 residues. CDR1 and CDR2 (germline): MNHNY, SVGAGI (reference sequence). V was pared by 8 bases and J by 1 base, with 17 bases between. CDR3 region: CASRTAGEANTEAFF. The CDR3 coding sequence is TGTGCCAGCCGGACCGCAGGGGAAGCGAACACTGAAGCTTTCTTT.

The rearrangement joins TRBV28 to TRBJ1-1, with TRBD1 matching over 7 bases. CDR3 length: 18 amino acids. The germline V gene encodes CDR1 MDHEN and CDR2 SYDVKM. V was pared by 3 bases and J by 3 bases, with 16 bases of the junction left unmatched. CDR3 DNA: TGTGCCAGCAGTTTCATTCTGGGCGCGACAGGGAAAGACACTGAAGCTTTCTTT. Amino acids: CASSFILGATGKDTEAFF.

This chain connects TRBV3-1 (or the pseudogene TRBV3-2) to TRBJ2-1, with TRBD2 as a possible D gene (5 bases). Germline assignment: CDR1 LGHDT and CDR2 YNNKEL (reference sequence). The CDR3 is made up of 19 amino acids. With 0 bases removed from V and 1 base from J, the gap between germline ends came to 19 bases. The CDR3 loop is CASSQDLASSVGSYNEQFF. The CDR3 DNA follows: TGTGCCAGCAGCCAAGACCTAGCCTCCTCCGTTGGGTCCTACAATGAGCAGTTCTTC.

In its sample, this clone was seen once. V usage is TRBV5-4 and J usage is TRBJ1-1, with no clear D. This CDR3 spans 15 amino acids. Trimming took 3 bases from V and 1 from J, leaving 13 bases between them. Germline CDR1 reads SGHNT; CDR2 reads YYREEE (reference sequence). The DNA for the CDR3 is TGTGCCAGCAGCTCCCCCCCCGGGTCGAACACTGAAGCTTTCTTT. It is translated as CASSSPPGSNTEAFF. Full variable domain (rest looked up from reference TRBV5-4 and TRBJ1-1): ETGVTQSPTHLIKTRGQQVTLRCSSQSGHNTVSWYQQALGQGPQFIFQYYREEENGRGNFPPRFSGLQFPNYSSELNVNALELDDSALYLCASSSPPGSNTEAFFGQGTRLTVV.

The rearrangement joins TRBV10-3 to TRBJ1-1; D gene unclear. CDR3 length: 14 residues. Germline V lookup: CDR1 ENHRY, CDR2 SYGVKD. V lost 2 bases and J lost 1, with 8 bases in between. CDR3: CAISEPPGNTEAFF. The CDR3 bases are TGTGCCATCAGTGAGCCCCCAGGGAACACTGAAGCTTTCTTT.

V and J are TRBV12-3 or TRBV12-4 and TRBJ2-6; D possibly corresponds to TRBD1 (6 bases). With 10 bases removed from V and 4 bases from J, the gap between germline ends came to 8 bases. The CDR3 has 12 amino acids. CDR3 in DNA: TGTGCCACCGGGACAGGGGCCAACGTCCTGACTTTC. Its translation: CATGTGANVLTF.

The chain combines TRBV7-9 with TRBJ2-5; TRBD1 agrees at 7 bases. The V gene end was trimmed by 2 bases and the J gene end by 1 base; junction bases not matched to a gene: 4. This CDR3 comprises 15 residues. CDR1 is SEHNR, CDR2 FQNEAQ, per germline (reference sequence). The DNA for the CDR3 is TGTGCCAGCAGCTTAAGGGGACAGTTCCAAGAGACCCAGTACTTC. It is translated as CASSLRGQFQETQYF.

CDR3 nucleotides: TGTGCCAGCAGCAAAAGAGGACAGCCCCAGCATTTT. Amino acids: CASSKRGQPQHF. The gene calls are TRBV21-1 and TRBJ1-5. TRBV21-1 is shown as a pseudogene. This CDR3 region has 12 residues.

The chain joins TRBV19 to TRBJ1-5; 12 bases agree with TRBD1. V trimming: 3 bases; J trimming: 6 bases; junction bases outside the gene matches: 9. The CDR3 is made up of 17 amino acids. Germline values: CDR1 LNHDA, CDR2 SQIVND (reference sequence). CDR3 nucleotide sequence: TGTGCCAGTAGTATTATTCGGGGACAGGGGGCTGCTCAGCCCCAGCATTTT. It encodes CASSIIRGQGAAQPQHF.

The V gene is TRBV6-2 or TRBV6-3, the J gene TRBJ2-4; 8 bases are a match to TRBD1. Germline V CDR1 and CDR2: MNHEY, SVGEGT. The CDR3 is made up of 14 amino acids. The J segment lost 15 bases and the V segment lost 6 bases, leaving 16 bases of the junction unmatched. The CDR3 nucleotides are TGTGCCAGCAGCCTCGCCCGGGACAGGTTGGTTTCGTACTTC. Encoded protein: CASSLARDRLVSYF.

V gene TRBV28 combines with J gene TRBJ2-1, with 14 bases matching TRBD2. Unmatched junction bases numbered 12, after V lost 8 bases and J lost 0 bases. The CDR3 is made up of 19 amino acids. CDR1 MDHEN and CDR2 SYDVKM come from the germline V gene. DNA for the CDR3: TGTGCCAGCGGACGACTAGCGGGGGGGAGAGCTCCCTCCTACAATGAGCAGTTCTTC. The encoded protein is CASGRLAGGRAPSYNEQFF.

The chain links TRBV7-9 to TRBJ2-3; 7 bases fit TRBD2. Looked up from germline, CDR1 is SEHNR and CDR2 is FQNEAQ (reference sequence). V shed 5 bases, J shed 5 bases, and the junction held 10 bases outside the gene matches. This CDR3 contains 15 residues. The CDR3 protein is CASSPQRGSIDTQYF. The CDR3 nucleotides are TGTGCCAGCAGCCCGCAGCGGGGATCCATAGATACGCAGTATTTT.